This entry lists 23 T cell receptor beta chains sequenced from one sample in a study of cytotoxic CD8 clonotypes in ibrutinib-treated CLL. Data came from immunoSEQ multiplex PCR; TCRdb stores just in-frame clones and leaves some out. The sample shows a few hundred thousand clones, 70% to 80% of them seen only once. Source: PBMCs, taken before ibrutinib treatment. These TCRs come from a human donor with chronic lymphocytic leukemia.

This chain's CDR3 is CASTQMGYGNQPQHF. The DNA of the CDR3 is TGTGCCAGCACCCAAATGGGCTATGGCAATCAGCCCCAGCATTTT. The chain links TRBV6-5 to TRBJ1-5, with D unclear. V shed 7 bases and J shed 2 bases, with 15 bases lying between them. This CDR3 has 15 residues. The V gene's germline CDR1 is MNHEY and CDR2 SVGAGI.

In this sample, this clone turned up once. CDR3 amino acids: CASSLRRYEQYF. The CDR3 region has the DNA TGTGCCAGCAGTTTACGCCGCTACGAGCAGTACTTC. This chain uses TRBV28 with TRBJ2-7, with unresolved D. This CDR3 spans 12 amino acids. Germline CDR1 MDHEN, CDR2 SYDVKM. V was cut by 2 bases and J by 3 bases, with 5 bases left in between.

The genes are TRBV7-6 and TRBJ1-3; the D is unclear. The CDR3 contains 17 residues. Trimming shortened V by 1 base and J by 0 bases, and 13 bases separated the two germline ends. The germline gives CDR1 SGHVS, CDR2 FNYEAQ. The CDR3 region is CASSLVLGTPSGNTIYF. The CDR3 coding sequence is TGTGCCAGCAGCTTAGTTCTGGGAACCCCCTCTGGAAACACCATATATTTT.

This chain links TRBV27 with TRBJ2-3, with 9 nucleotides matching TRBD1. The CDR3 runs 15 residues. V gave up 5 bases and J gave up 7 bases; unmatched junction bases: 10. Germline V gene data show CDR1 as MNHEY and CDR2 as SMNVEV (reference sequence). The CDR3 DNA reads TGTGCCAGCAGTAAACCGGGACAGGGTGGTTATACGCAGTATTTT. Amino acids: CASSKPGQGGYTQYF.

J is TRBJ1-1 and V is TRBV27; a possible D gene is TRBD1 (6 bases). The CDR3 is made up of 17 amino acids. V lost 4 bases to trimming and J lost 6 bases, with 24 bases between them. Germline CDR1 reads MNHEY; CDR2 reads SMNVEV (reference sequence). CDR3 region: CASSSEVDRILGAEAFF. The CDR3 DNA is TGTGCCAGCAGTTCCGAGGTGGACAGAATCCTGGGGGCTGAAGCTTTCTTT.

The chain carries TRBV15 and TRBJ2-1, with TRBD1 as a possible D gene (6 bases). V shed 7 bases and J shed 3 bases, with 13 bases lying between them. From germline, CDR1 is LNHNV and CDR2 YYDKDF (reference sequence). The length of the CDR3 is 14 residues. The CDR3 coding sequence is TGTGCCACCAATATTGGCAGGGGCTACAATGAGCAGTTCTTC. Protein: CATNIGRGYNEQFF.

This clone appeared a single time. The chain recombines TRBV13 with TRBJ2-1; 9 bases line up with TRBD2. The ends lost 6 bases at V and 5 bases at J; junction bases unmatched: 8. The CDR3 has 15 residues. Germline V gene data show CDR1 as PRHDT and CDR2 as FYEKMQ (reference sequence). The CDR3 DNA follows: TGTGCCAGCAGGCCGGGACTAGCCTTCCACAATGAGCAGTTCTTC. Its protein product is CASRPGLAFHNEQFF.

The V and J genes are TRBV5-6 and TRBJ1-2, with TRBD1 as a possible D gene (6 bases). With 4 bases removed from V and 1 base from J, the gap between germline ends came to 11 bases. Germline V gives CDR1 SGHDT, CDR2 YYEEEE. CDR3 length: 14 residues. CDR3 in DNA: TGTGCCAGCAGCACTGGGACATTTAACTATGGCTACACCTTC. Amino acid sequence: CASSTGTFNYGYTF.

The V gene is TRBV7-3, the J gene TRBJ2-3; 7 positions agree with TRBD2. V trimming: 5 bases; J trimming: 4 bases; junction bases outside the gene matches: 3. Germline V gene data show CDR1 as SGHTA and CDR2 as FQGTGA. This CDR3 has 13 residues. The CDR3 DNA follows: TGTGCCAGCAGCCAAAGCGGGGCAGATACGCAGTATTTT. Residues: CASSQSGADTQYF.

In its sample, this clone was seen once. Here the CDR3 reads CASSPWRGSNQPQHF. The CDR3 nucleotides read TGTGCCAGCAGCCCCTGGAGGGGAAGCAATCAGCCCCAGCATTTT. The chain recombines TRBV5-6 with TRBJ1-5; D possibly corresponds to TRBD1 (5 bases). V was cut by 4 bases and J by 1 base, with 12 bases left in between. Germline CDR1 reads SGHDT; CDR2 reads YYEEEE. The length of the CDR3 is 15 residues.

In its sample, this clone was seen once. Different DNA sequences within this sample yield the same CDR3. The genes are TRBV7-2 and TRBJ1-1; D gene uncertain. The germline V gene has CDR1 SGHTA and CDR2 FQGNSA. V was pared by 2 bases and J by 1 base, with 5 bases between. The CDR3 is made up of 13 amino acids. The CDR3 DNA reads as TGTGCCAGCAGCTTATTTGGGAACACTGAAGCTTTCTTT. Translated, it gives CASSLFGNTEAFF. Filled out from reference TRBV7-2 and TRBJ1-1, the complete variable domain reads GAGVSQSPSNKVTEKGKDVELRCDPISGHTALYWYRQSLGQGLEFLIYFQGNSAPDKSGLPSDRFSAERTGGSVSTLTIQRTQQEDSAVYLCASSLFGNTEAFFGQGTRLTVV.

Note on this clone: The sample holds other DNA sequences that translate to the same CDR3. The genes are TRBV7-2 and TRBJ2-7; weak D call: TRBD1 (6 bases). Germline CDR1 SGHTA, CDR2 FQGNSA. V was shortened by 5 bases and J by 3 bases, with 8 bases between the two germline ends. This CDR3 comprises 12 residues. CDR3 DNA sequence: TGTGCCAGCAGCCCCAGGGGCTACGAGCAGTACTTC. This encodes CASSPRGYEQYF.

V is TRBV6-5 and J is TRBJ1-1; D not certain. V was clipped by 4 bases and J by 1 base, with 13 bases between them. The CDR3 sequence is 15 residues long. Germline CDR1 and CDR2: MNHEY and SVGAGI. The CDR3 protein is CASSSRRLTNTEAFF. CDR3 in DNA: TGTGCCAGCAGTTCCCGTAGGCTTACGAACACTGAAGCTTTCTTT.

The chain uses TRBV10-1 and TRBJ2-7; 12 bases agree with TRBD2. The germline V gene has CDR1 WNHNN and CDR2 SYGVQD (reference sequence). With V trimmed by 5 bases and J by 4 bases, 9 bases remained unmatched. The CDR3 is 16 amino acids. CDR3 coding DNA: TGCGCCAGCAGTACCGGGACTAGCGGGCGAATTTACGAGCAGTACTTC. It encodes CASSTGTSGRIYEQYF.

This chain joins TRBV2 and TRBJ1-2; 8 nucleotides align to TRBD1. The CDR3 spans 14 residues. Germline V gene sequence: CDR1 SNHLY, CDR2 FYNNEI. The trim removed 6 bases at V and 4 bases at J, leaving 7 bases unmatched. The CDR3 is CASRLTGVGYGYTF. CDR3 sequence (DNA): TGTGCCAGCAGATTGACAGGGGTCGGCTATGGCTACACCTTC.

The chain joins TRBV27 to TRBJ1-1; weak D call: TRBD1 (5 bases). The germline CDR1 and CDR2 sequences are MNHEY and SMNVEV (reference sequence). V was pared by 2 bases and J by 7 bases, with 11 bases between. The CDR3 has 13 amino acids. CDR3 residues: CASSLLPDSEAFF. As DNA, the CDR3 is TGTGCCAGCAGTTTACTCCCCGACAGTGAAGCTTTCTTT.

The J gene is TRBJ2-7, the V gene TRBV10-1; no firm D call. The CDR3 sequence is 14 residues long. Trimming pared 2 bases from V and 0 bases from J, leaving 8 bases between. Germline V lookup: CDR1 WNHNN, CDR2 SYGVQD (reference sequence). CDR3 region: CASSEGSSSYEQYF. CDR3 DNA: TGCGCCAGCAGTGAGGGGTCCAGCTCCTACGAGCAGTACTTC.

The V call is TRBV29-1, the J call TRBJ2-7; a possible D gene is TRBD2 (5 bases). This CDR3 is built from 12 residues. V lost 4 bases and J lost 5, with 12 bases in between. Per the germline V gene, CDR1 is SQVTM and CDR2 is ANQGSEA. CDR3 in amino acids: CSVVARVDEQYF. As DNA, the CDR3 is TGCAGCGTTGTTGCGCGGGTAGACGAGCAGTACTTC.

This clone was seen only a few times. This chain uses TRBV19 with TRBJ2-3; a weak D match, TRBD2 (5 bases). From germline, CDR1 is LNHDA and CDR2 SQIVND (reference sequence). This CDR3 comprises 15 residues. V lost 2 bases and J lost 0, with 9 bases in between. This CDR3 reads CASSIISASTDTQYF. The CDR3 coding sequence is TGTGCCAGTAGTATAATTAGCGCGAGCACAGATACGCAGTATTTT.

V usage is TRBV7-2 and J usage is TRBJ2-7, with 9 positions matching TRBD1. The CDR3 has 15 amino acids. Germline CDR1 is SGHTA and CDR2 is FQGNSA. The J segment lost 6 bases and the V segment lost 6 bases, leaving 12 bases of the junction unmatched. CDR3 amino acids: CASRPRTGAISEQYF. The CDR3 bases are TGTGCCAGCAGACCCAGGACAGGGGCAATTTCCGAGCAGTACTTC.

This clone was detected only a few times. The chain joins TRBV30 to TRBJ2-7, with D tentatively TRBD1 or TRBD2 (5 bases each). Germline V lookup: CDR1 GTSNPN, CDR2 SVGIG (reference sequence). V was trimmed by 5 bases and J by 6 bases, leaving 11 bases between them. There are 11 residues in the CDR3. The chain's CDR3 is CAWGTFREQYF. CDR3 nucleotides: TGTGCCTGGGGGACCTTCCGCGAGCAGTACTTC.

The chain is built from TRBV2 and TRBJ1-1, with D perhaps matching TRBD1 (5 bases). Trimming took off 1 base at V and 3 bases at J, with 15 bases between the two ends. The CDR3 spans 16 residues. Germline V gene lookup returns CDR1 SNHLY and CDR2 FYNNEI. For the CDR3, the DNA is TGTGCCAGCAGTGAAGAAGGAGCAGGGAGGGACACTGAAGCTTTCTTT. It yields the protein CASSEEGAGRDTEAFF.

V usage is TRBV13 and J usage is TRBJ2-1; possibly TRBD2 for D (5 bases). V was pared by 4 bases and J by 4 bases, with 14 bases between. CDR3 size: 15 residues. Germline CDR1 PRHDT, CDR2 FYEKMQ (reference sequence). The CDR3 DNA reads TGTGCCAGCAGCTCCGGGGTTCCTCCTTACAATGAGCAGTTCTTC. As protein: CASSSGVPPYNEQFF.